This TCR beta chain was captured by sequencing in a study of CD8 T cells in ankylosing spondylitis (dated 2017 in TCRdb). About the study as a whole: The study set out to find disease-linked TCR variants by profiling T cell receptor beta repertoires in ankylosing spondylitis patients and healthy donors. The whole study cohort included roughly 110 healthy donors and 20 to 25 ankylosing spondylitis patients. Peripheral blood was sampled, and synovial fluid was additionally collected from ankylosing spondylitis patients.

Reads for this sample came from an Illumina HiSeq 2500. Quantitative 5'-RACE with molecular barcodes was used to prepare TCR beta libraries. The study's own analysis went as follows. To identify disease-linked TCR variants, a new computational method was used, one built on a probabilistic model of VDJ rearrangement. The raw public data were reprocessed by TCRdb itself: fastp quality trimming at Q25, MiXCR clonotype calling, in-frame beta chains only. Each record represents a unique CDR3 protein, reported with the most common genes and DNA among its rows. The V and J calls shown here were made by TCRdb, not taken from the authors' results. The sample contains 150,000 to 200,000 distinct CDR3 sequences, 11% of them found a single time. The leading ten clones occupy under 35% of the sample. The CDR1 and CDR2 encoded by the germline V gene (reference sequence) are DFQATT and SNEGSKA. The CDR3 measures 16 amino acids from cysteine to phenylalanine. The only DNA kept is the CDR3, 48 bases in frame from the first base.

What the work shows at the level of the full study, not this receptor alone: The disease-linked clones were reported to be significantly enriched in matched synovial fluid samples from ankylosing spondylitis patients. The disease-linked clones showed a CD8+ phenotype and occurred at relatively low frequencies in peripheral blood. Some TCR beta motif variants had previously been reported in synovial fluid and blood of reactive arthritis patients, which suggested common disease-initiation mechanisms. A TCR beta motif of 8 or 9 highly homologous amino acid variants appeared characteristic of blood from ankylosing spondylitis patients.

Points on this clonotype: It lacks a known antigen. The junction shows a germline mismatch at one end, possibly a read error.

The receptor was isolated from a male donor with ankylosing spondylitis or in good health (not recorded which). The rearranged segments are TRBV20-1 and TRBJ2-3, with a weak D call of TRBD2 (6 bases match). The sequenced sample was blood, either unsorted or a sorted T cell fraction (not recorded which). The CDR3 in this case is CCAQALAARSTDTQYF. The sequenced DNA: TGCTGTGCTCAAGCTTTAGCGGCGAGAAGCACAGATACGCAGTATTTT.